Listed here are 25 T cell receptor beta chains from one sample, sequenced in a study of blood T cell repertoires in COVID-19. TCRdb's table, derived via immunoSEQ multiplex PCR, lists solely in-frame clones and lacks some. Of 110,000 or so clones in the sample, 75% to 90% were seen once. Input material: peripheral blood. The origin of the receptors is a woman aged 35 to 49 with acute or convalescent COVID-19.

This clone was detected only once. Here the CDR3 DNA reads TGTGCCAGCAGCTTAAATATCGGAACAGCCCCTAAGCTTAACTATGGCTACACCTTC. Its protein is CASSLNIGTAPKLNYGYTF. V usage is TRBV11-2 and J usage is TRBJ1-2, with no clear D. Germline CDR1 and CDR2: SGHAT and FQNNGV. The V end lost 2 bases, the J end lost 1 base, and 23 bases lay between the germline ends. The CDR3 is 19 amino acids.

The chain joins TRBV5-1 to TRBJ2-7; TRBD1 matches at 10 bases. The CDR3 totals 15 residues. V shed 5 bases, J shed 6 bases, and the junction held 11 bases outside the gene matches. Germline CDR1 is SGHRS and CDR2 is YFSETQ. CDR3 coding DNA: TGCGCCAGCAGTATCACGGGACAGGGGTCGGTCGAGCAGTACTTC. It is translated as CASSITGQGSVEQYF.

The rearrangement uses TRBV5-4 and TRBJ2-3; D gene uncertain. The CDR3 is made up of 15 amino acids. Trimming cost V 0 bases and J 1 base, with 9 bases left between them. Germline CDR1 reads SGHNT; CDR2 reads YYREEE (reference sequence). CDR3: CASSLVTARTDTQYF. CDR3 bases: TGTGCCAGCAGCTTGGTAACAGCCCGCACAGATACGCAGTATTTT.

The J gene is TRBJ1-1, the V gene TRBV2; TRBD1 agrees at 7 bases. J was trimmed by 0 bases and V by 5 bases; bases with no gene match: 6. CDR3 size: 15 residues. Germline CDR1 and CDR2: SNHLY and FYNNEI. Here the CDR3 DNA reads TGTGCCAGCAGTCTCGGACAGGTCATGAACACTGAAGCTTTCTTT. This gives the protein CASSLGQVMNTEAFF.

V gene TRBV7-8 combines with J gene TRBJ2-7; TRBD1 matches 9 bases. The V segment lost 2 bases and the J segment 7 bases; nucleotides outside the gene matches: 9. The CDR3 is 15 amino acids. Per germline, CDR1 SGHVS and CDR2 FQNEAQ. The CDR3 sequence: CASSLRDRAIGEQYF. CDR3 coding DNA: TGTGCCAGCAGCTTAAGGGACAGGGCTATAGGGGAGCAGTACTTC.

This clone was observed a few times. The chain uses TRBV5-1 and TRBJ1-1; 7 bases are a match to TRBD1. V trimming: 1 base; J trimming: 5 bases; junction bases outside the gene matches: 8. Germline CDR1 SGHRS, CDR2 YFSETQ. The CDR3 sequence is 15 residues long. The CDR3 sequence: CASSLTHRGGTEAFF. The DNA for the CDR3 is TGCGCCAGCAGCTTGACTCACAGGGGAGGAACTGAAGCTTTCTTT.

The chain has TRBV5-5 and TRBJ2-1, with a weak D call TRBD1 (6 bases). CDR3 length: 17 residues. Per germline, CDR1 SGHKS and CDR2 YYEKEE (reference sequence). Trimming cost V 1 base and J 4 bases, with 18 bases left between them. CDR3 protein: CASSLNLGTLNYNEQFF. The CDR3 DNA reads as TGTGCCAGCAGCTTGAATCTTGGGACACTAAATTACAATGAGCAGTTCTTC. The full variable domain, in which reference TRBV5-5 and TRBJ2-1 provide the parts outside the CDR3, is DAGVTQSPTHLIKTRGQQVTLRCSPISGHKSVSWYQQVLGQGPQFIFQYYEKEERGRGNFPDRFSARQFPNYSSELNVNALLLGDSALYLCASSLNLGTLNYNEQFFGPGTRLTVL.

This clone was counted a single time. The chain couples TRBV11-3 to TRBJ1-1; D remains unclear. The V gene lost 0 bases and the J gene lost 11 bases, with 13 bases spanning the gap. CDR3 length: 13 residues. Germline V gives CDR1 SGHNT, CDR2 YENEEA. For the CDR3, the DNA is TGTGCCAGCAGCTTAGATCCGACCGCCAGGGCTTTCTTT. Encoded protein: CASSLDPTARAFF. The full variable domain, its missing parts supplied by reference TRBV11-3 and TRBJ1-1, is EAGVVQSPRYKIIEKKQPVAFWCNPISGHNTLYWYLQNLGQGPELLIRYENEEAVDDSQLPKDRFSAERLKGVDSTLKIQPAELGDSAVYLCASSLDPTARAFFGQGTRLTVV.

V is TRBV28 and J is TRBJ1-2, with no clear D. Deletions cut 3 bases from V and 10 bases from J, with 12 bases between. Germline V gene lookup returns CDR1 MDHEN and CDR2 SYDVKM. This CDR3 is 12 amino acids long. The CDR3 here is CASSFAPKPYTF. CDR3 DNA: TGTGCCAGCAGTTTCGCACCTAAACCCTACACCTTC.

This clone was observed once. CDR3 in amino acids: CASSVGTSGGLSYNEQFF. In nucleotides, the CDR3 is TGTGCCAGCAGCGTAGGGACTAGCGGGGGGCTATCCTACAATGAGCAGTTCTTC. This sequence joins TRBV9 and TRBJ2-1; 14 bases map to TRBD2. The V segment lost 0 bases and the J segment 1 base; nucleotides outside the gene matches: 3. The germline V gene has CDR1 SGDLS and CDR2 YYNGEE. This CDR3 has 18 residues.

This chain connects TRBV5-1 to TRBJ1-1, with 8 positions matching TRBD1. The CDR3 extends over 16 amino acids. In germline, CDR1 is SGHRS, CDR2 YFSETQ. With 3 bases clipped from V and 4 bases from J, the junction kept 11 bases outside the gene matches. The CDR3: CASSSTTGGTGTEAFF. CDR3 sequence (DNA): TGCGCCAGCAGCTCGACCACAGGGGGTACGGGCACTGAAGCTTTCTTT.

This sequence joins TRBV3-1 (or the pseudogene TRBV3-2) and TRBJ2-7; 11 nucleotides align to TRBD1. Germline-derived CDR1 and CDR2 are LGHDT and YNNKEL (reference sequence). The CDR3 consists of 15 residues. The V and J ends lost 0 bases and 2 bases, in that order; junction bases with no gene match: 0. Here the CDR3 reads CASSQEGQGAYEQYF. The CDR3 bases are TGTGCCAGCAGCCAAGAGGGACAGGGGGCCTACGAGCAGTACTTC.

The J gene is TRBJ2-2, the V gene TRBV2; tentatively, D is TRBD1 (6 bases). Germline V gene data show CDR1 as SNHLY and CDR2 as FYNNEI. The CDR3 is made up of 14 amino acids. Between the trimmed V and J ends, which lost 6 bases and 5 bases, there was a span of 13 bases. This CDR3 is CASSDGQWTGELFF. The CDR3 coding sequence is TGTGCCAGCAGCGACGGACAGTGGACCGGGGAGCTGTTTTTT. The variable domain in full, with the rest retrieved from reference TRBV2 and TRBJ2-2, is EPEVTQTPSHQVTQMGQEVILRCVPISNHLYFYWYRQILGQKVEFLVSFYNNEISEKSEIFDDQFSVERPDGSNFTLKIRSTKLEDSAMYFCASSDGQWTGELFFGEGSRLTVL.

This chain uses TRBV4-1 with TRBJ2-7; D gene unclear. The CDR3 totals 13 residues. V was shortened by 1 base and J by 2 bases, with 6 bases between the two germline ends. CDR1 is MGHRA and CDR2 is YSYEKL in the germline V gene. The CDR3 reads CASSQAQTYEQYF. CDR3 bases: TGCGCCAGCAGCCAAGCCCAGACCTACGAGCAGTACTTC.

The V call is TRBV13, the J call TRBJ1-3; 8 bases are shared with TRBD1. Trimming cost V 5 bases and J 5 bases; bases outside gene matches: 8. Per germline, CDR1 PRHDT and CDR2 FYEKMQ (reference sequence). CDR3 length: 15 residues. CDR3 nucleotide sequence: TGTGCCAGCAGCAAGAGGACAGGGAGTCGAAACACCATATATTTT. Residues: CASSKRTGSRNTIYF.

This chain connects TRBV30 to TRBJ2-1; 8 bases fit TRBD2. The CDR3 spans 14 residues. Germline CDR1 and CDR2: GTSNPN and SVGIG (reference sequence). Trimming at V came to 1 base and at J to 6 bases, leaving 5 bases not matched to a gene. For the CDR3, the DNA is TGTGCCTGGAGTGACCCCGGGACTAGCAATGAGCAGTTCTTC. Protein: CAWSDPGTSNEQFF.

The chain recombines TRBV7-9 with TRBJ1-5; a possible D gene is TRBD1 (5 bases). Germline V gene data show CDR1 as SEHNR and CDR2 as FQNEAQ (reference sequence). The V end was cut by 5 bases, the J end by 6 bases, with 29 bases between. The CDR3 runs 19 residues. CDR3 in amino acids: CASSPDGGTPGRGSQPQHF. The CDR3 nucleotides read TGTGCCAGCAGCCCCGATGGGGGGACCCCAGGAAGAGGTAGTCAGCCCCAGCATTTT.

The chain joins TRBV29-1 to TRBJ1-3; D gene unclear. The germline V and J ends were trimmed by 6 bases and 0 bases, with 9 bases remaining between them. From germline, CDR1 is SQVTM and CDR2 ANQGSEA. This CDR3 spans 13 amino acids. DNA for the CDR3: TGCAGCGTCGCCCAGAACTCTGGAAACACCATATATTTT. Translated, it gives CSVAQNSGNTIYF.

This sequence joins TRBV6-1 and TRBJ2-3; D not certain. Trimming pared 1 base from V and 0 bases from J, leaving 11 bases between. Germline CDR1 and CDR2: MNHNS and SASEGT. The CDR3 runs 16 residues. The CDR3 DNA is TGTGCCAGCAGTGAAGTAATCGGAGCTAGCACAGATACGCAGTATTTT. Its protein is CASSEVIGASTDTQYF.

The chain couples TRBV7-2 to TRBJ1-6, with 8 bases lining up with TRBD1. Trimming cost V 4 bases and J 0 bases; bases outside gene matches: 2. In germline, CDR1 is SGHTA, CDR2 FQGNSA. The CDR3 sequence is 16 residues long. The CDR3 DNA reads TGTGCCAGCAGCTGGACAGGGACCTCCTATAATTCACCCCTCCACTTT. As protein: CASSWTGTSYNSPLHF.

This sequence joins TRBV3-1 (or the pseudogene TRBV3-2) and TRBJ2-3; 8 positions match TRBD2. V shed 3 bases, J shed 5 bases, and the junction held 4 bases outside the gene matches. Germline V gene data show CDR1 as LGHDT and CDR2 as YNNKEL (reference sequence). CDR3 length: 14 residues. CDR3 DNA: TGTGCCAGCAGCCAGCGGGGGGTTGGAGATACGCAGTATTTT. Translation: CASSQRGVGDTQYF.

The rearrangement uses TRBV5-1 and TRBJ1-6; D perhaps matches TRBD1 (5 bases). Germline-derived CDR1 and CDR2 are SGHRS and YFSETQ. V shed 2 bases and J shed 5 bases, with 14 bases lying between them. The CDR3 loop spans 16 amino acids. CDR3 sequence reads: CASSFRGQGDNSPLHF. The CDR3 nucleotides are TGCGCCAGCAGCTTTAGGGGCCAGGGTGATAATTCACCCCTCCACTTT.

This chain links TRBV2 with TRBJ1-2; D uncertain. Trimming shortened V by 8 bases and J by 6 bases, and 16 bases separated the two germline ends. The germline V gene has CDR1 SNHLY and CDR2 FYNNEI. CDR3 length equals 13 residues. In DNA, the CDR3 is TGTGCCAGCTACAGCAGAAGCCCGGATGGCTACACCTTC. Amino acids: CASYSRSPDGYTF.

The J gene is TRBJ2-1, the V gene TRBV29-1; D is unclear. Germline CDR1 is SQVTM and CDR2 is ANQGSEA. The V end was cut by 0 bases, the J end by 10 bases, with 10 bases between. This CDR3 spans 12 amino acids. CDR3 sequence: CSVEDYRREQFF. In nucleotides, the CDR3 is TGCAGCGTTGAAGATTACCGGCGGGAGCAGTTCTTC.

J is TRBJ2-3 and V is TRBV5-1, with TRBD2 matching over 13 bases. The germline V gene has CDR1 SGHRS and CDR2 YFSETQ. The CDR3 loop spans 16 amino acids. V was clipped by 3 bases and J by 4 bases; unmatched bases: 5. CDR3 residues: CASSWTSGGGADTQYF. The CDR3 coding sequence is TGCGCCAGCAGCTGGACTAGCGGGGGCGGGGCAGATACGCAGTATTTT.